This T cell receptor (beta chain) originates from a study of T cells after yellow fever vaccination. Study in general: SMART-Seq v4 Ultra Low Input prepared the low-cell-number fractions. Whole-study findings and limits: Peak timing came faster in the weaker secondary response, day 5 versus 15. Post-booster repertoires again held most primary-vaccination clones (roughly 96% CD4, 75% to 90% CD8).

With regard to this clonotype: Antigen specificity is unknown.

This CDR3 comprises 13 residues. With 5 bases removed from V and 8 bases from J, the gap between germline ends came to 13 bases. Production of TCR cDNA was by 5'RACE template switching, which also added a universal primer site and UMIs. Via MiXCR, TCRdb re-called the 5' RACE reads, giving one row per CDR3 protein. The data contain about 400,000 distinct CDR3 sequences, around a tenth of them singletons. Sequenced material: PBMCs, taken on the day of the first yellow fever vaccination. This sequence joins TRBV12-3 or TRBV12-4 and TRBJ2-1; D is unclear. The source is a man younger than 30 who received the YFV17D yellow fever vaccine. The CDR3 sequence is CASSPDHRDEQFF. The CDR3 bases are TGTGCCAGCAGTCCGGACCATCGGGATGAGCAGTTCTTC.